The 28 T cell receptor beta chains below all came from one sample that was sequenced in a study of T cells in Graves' hyperthyroidism and ophthalmopathy. Amplified TCR beta CDR3 regions came from RNA transcripts. First-round RT-PCR of the TCR CDR3 relied on the HTBI primer set. TCRdb re-called the multiplex PCR reads with MiXCR, one entry per CDR3 protein. The repertoire holds some 510,000 distinct CDR3 sequences, with more than 20% as singletons. The sequenced material came from blood. Receptors were obtained from a man aged 18 to 30 with Graves' hyperthyroidism.

This clonotype appeared many times. V gene TRBV25-1 combines with J gene TRBJ2-7, with 14 bases fitting TRBD2. V shed 2 bases and J 0 bases; nucleotides not matched to a gene: 6. The CDR3 runs to 18 residues. The germline CDR1 and CDR2 sequences are MGHDK and SYGVNS. The CDR3 coding sequence is TGTGCCAGCAGTGAAGGGACTAGCGGGGGATCCAGCTCCTACGAGCAGTACTTC. It yields the protein CASSEGTSGGSSSYEQYF.

The chain links TRBV6-1 to TRBJ2-7; D call uncertain. CDR1 is MNHNS, CDR2 SASEGT, per germline. Trimming took off 7 bases at V and 4 bases at J, with 17 bases between the two ends. The CDR3 contains 14 residues. CDR3 region: CASTTSHQLYEQYF. In DNA form, the CDR3 reads TGTGCCAGCACGACCTCCCATCAATTGTACGAGCAGTACTTC.

The chain joins TRBV28 to TRBJ1-1; tentative D call: TRBD1 (6 bases). Germline V lookup: CDR1 MDHEN, CDR2 SYDVKM. The V and J ends lost 4 bases and 1 base respectively, with 13 bases between them. The CDR3 is 15 amino acids. The CDR3 nucleotides read TGTGCCAGCAGTTCAGGGGCCCCTAGGAACACTGAAGCTTTCTTT. Protein product: CASSSGAPRNTEAFF.

This clonotype was counted ten times or more. This rearrangement joins TRBV10-3 to TRBJ2-2, with 8 nucleotides matching TRBD1. The CDR3 is made up of 16 amino acids. Germline-derived CDR1 and CDR2 are ENHRY and SYGVKD. J gave up 3 bases and V 5 bases, and 8 bases lay outside the gene matches. As DNA, the CDR3 is TGTGCCATCAGTCTGAGACAGGGGTTTGACACCGGGGAGCTGTTTTTT. As protein: CAISLRQGFDTGELFF.

This clonotype was seen repeatedly, ten times or more. The chain carries TRBV5-1 and TRBJ2-7, with TRBD2 matching over 9 bases. V lost 3 bases, J lost 0 bases, and 4 bases stayed unmatched. CDR1 SGHRS and CDR2 YFSETQ come from the germline V gene. This CDR3 comprises 15 residues. CDR3 residues: CASSSSGVSSYEQYF. Written as DNA, the CDR3 is TGCGCCAGCAGCTCTAGCGGGGTGAGCTCCTACGAGCAGTACTTC.

This clonotype has at least ten counts. The gene calls are TRBV28 and TRBJ2-5, with D perhaps matching TRBD1 or TRBD2 (6 bases each). Germline assignment: CDR1 MDHEN and CDR2 SYDVKM. This CDR3 comprises 16 residues. Trimming cost V 2 bases and J 0 bases, with 13 bases left between them. Written as DNA, the CDR3 is TGTGCCAGCAGTTTACGGATAGGGGGGAACCAAGAGACCCAGTACTTC. This encodes CASSLRIGGNQETQYF.

This clonotype was picked up many times. The J gene is TRBJ2-7, the V gene TRBV6-1; 7 nucleotides align to TRBD1. CDR3 size: 15 residues. The germline gives CDR1 MNHNS, CDR2 SASEGT. V shed 7 bases, J shed 4 bases, and the junction held 13 bases outside the gene matches. CDR3 coding DNA: TGTGCCAGCATCGGGGACAGACAGCTTGGGTACGAGCAGTACTTC. The encoded protein is CASIGDRQLGYEQYF.

The CDR3, as DNA: TGTGCCATCGGGGGGACAGGGGTACAGCCCCAGCATTTT. This encodes CAIGGTGVQPQHF. The gene calls are TRBV10-3 and TRBJ1-5; TRBD1 matches 10 bases. The germline V gene has CDR1 ENHRY and CDR2 SYGVKD. V shed 8 bases and J 7 bases; nucleotides not matched to a gene: 5. CDR3 length: 13 residues.

This clonotype was found many times. The chain couples TRBV28 to TRBJ1-5; D might be TRBD1 (5 bases). V lost 6 bases and J lost 2, with 17 bases in between. Germline assignment: CDR1 MDHEN and CDR2 SYDVKM. The CDR3 is 16 residues long. CDR3 in amino acids: CASRYTGVYGNQPQHF. Written as DNA, the CDR3 is TGTGCCAGCAGATACACAGGAGTCTATGGCAATCAGCCCCAGCATTTT.

This sequence joins TRBV29-1 and TRBJ1-2; 11 bases line up with TRBD1. The CDR3 spans 15 residues. Germline V gives CDR1 SQVTM, CDR2 ANQGSEA. The V gene end was trimmed by 3 bases and the J gene end by 7 bases; junction bases not matched to a gene: 10. CDR3 sequence: CSVDLWDRGKGGYTF. The DNA of the CDR3 is TGCAGCGTTGATTTATGGGACAGGGGGAAAGGTGGCTACACCTTC.

The chain employs TRBV7-6 and TRBJ2-7, with D possibly TRBD2 on 5 matching bases. This CDR3 has 14 amino acids. Trimming took 2 bases from V and 5 from J, leaving 13 bases between them. CDR1 SGHVS and CDR2 FNYEAQ come from the germline V gene. This CDR3 is CASSLWESPDEQYF. The CDR3 DNA reads as TGTGCCAGCAGCTTATGGGAGTCCCCGGACGAGCAGTACTTC.

This rearrangement joins TRBV5-1 to TRBJ1-1; possibly TRBD1 for D (6 bases). CDR1 is SGHRS, CDR2 YFSETQ, per germline. V lost 4 bases and J lost 1, with 11 bases in between. The CDR3 loop spans 14 amino acids. The chain's CDR3 is CASSPGARNTEAFF. For the CDR3, the DNA is TGCGCCAGCAGCCCAGGGGCGCGGAACACTGAAGCTTTCTTT.

V and J are TRBV30 and TRBJ2-7; D uncertain. This CDR3 contains 13 residues. Germline V gene lookup returns CDR1 GTSNPN and CDR2 SVGIG (reference sequence). Trimming left V 0 bases short and J 3 bases short, with 9 bases between. As DNA, the CDR3 is TGTGCCTGGAGTGTACTTGTAGGCTACGAGCAGTACTTC. Its translation is CAWSVLVGYEQYF.

In this sample, this clonotype turned up many times. The V call is TRBV12-3 or TRBV12-4, the J call TRBJ2-5; possibly TRBD1 for D (5 bases). The CDR3 runs to 12 residues. Trimming removed 6 bases from V and 5 bases from J, with 10 bases in between. CDR3 loop: CASSPNRETQYF. Written as DNA, the CDR3 is TGTGCCAGCAGCCCCAACAGGGAGACCCAGTACTTC.

This clonotype was found many times. The chain couples TRBV25-1 to TRBJ1-1, with D perhaps matching TRBD1 (5 bases). CDR3 size: 15 residues. Germline V gene sequence: CDR1 MGHDK, CDR2 SYGVNS. V lost 2 bases and J 4 bases, leaving 14 bases between the germline ends. CDR3 region: CASSENLSGTTEAFF. The CDR3 DNA follows: TGTGCCAGCAGTGAAAACCTCTCAGGGACCACTGAAGCTTTCTTT.

This clonotype was counted between two and nine times. It is likely a read error, because the conserved phenylalanine at the end of the CDR3 is missing. This rearrangement joins TRBV9 to TRBJ2-5; 7 bases match TRBD1. The ends lost 2 bases at V and 3 bases at J; junction bases unmatched: 1. This CDR3 region has 13 residues. CDR1 SGDLS and CDR2 YYNGEE come from the germline V gene. CDR3 protein: CASSVGTEETQYL. The CDR3 coding sequence is TGTGCCAGCAGCGTCGGGACAGAAGAGACCCAGTACCTC.

A few counts support this clonotype. A much bigger clone sits one base away, suggesting this may be a read error. V is TRBV6-1 and J is TRBJ2-2; the D gene is possibly TRBD2 (6 bases). CDR3 length: 14 amino acids. CDR1 and CDR2 from the germline V gene are MNHNS and SASEGT. V lost 6 bases, J lost 3 bases, and 11 bases lay in between. The CDR3 DNA reads as TGTGCCAGCAGGAGAGGGGAGGACACCGGGGAGCTGTTTTTT. Translating gives CASRRGEDTGELFF.

This clonotype appeared many times. The J gene is TRBJ1-3, the V gene TRBV6-5; 7 nucleotides match TRBD1. CDR1 and CDR2 from the germline V gene are MNHEY and SVGAGI. Trimming cost V 4 bases and J 0 bases; bases outside gene matches: 18. The CDR3 is 20 residues long. The CDR3 reads CASSSSKLSTGFYSGNTIYF. The CDR3 DNA follows: TGTGCCAGCAGTTCCTCTAAACTCTCGACAGGGTTTTACTCTGGAAACACCATATATTTT.

The chain employs TRBV19 and TRBJ1-1; D might be TRBD1 (6 bases). Deletions cut 7 bases from V and 1 base from J, with 10 bases between. Germline CDR1 and CDR2: LNHDA and SQIVND (reference sequence). This CDR3 spans 13 amino acids. The CDR3 region has the DNA TGTGCCAGTATACGCAGGGGGAACACTGAAGCTTTCTTT. It is translated as CASIRRGNTEAFF.

The chain combines TRBV12-3 or TRBV12-4 with TRBJ1-1; D might be TRBD1 (5 bases). The CDR3 runs 22 residues. V was shortened by 3 bases and J by 4 bases, with 36 bases between the two germline ends. The CDR3 protein is CASSFPTLVTIPSDRGSTEAFF. The CDR3 DNA reads TGTGCCAGCAGTTTCCCCACCCTAGTTACGATCCCCTCCGACAGAGGAAGCACTGAAGCTTTCTTT.

There are many counts of this clonotype. V is TRBV6-5 and J is TRBJ1-2; D is undetermined. V shed 10 bases and J shed 8 bases, with 17 bases lying between them. Germline loops: CDR1 MNHEY, CDR2 SVGAGI. The CDR3 has 12 amino acids. The CDR3 is CATGEGYSGYTF. DNA for the CDR3: TGTGCCACAGGAGAGGGTTATAGCGGCTACACCTTC.

Turning to this clonotype: This may stem from a read error, because a much larger clone lies one nucleotide away. V gene TRBV6-1 combines with J gene TRBJ2-2, with 8 bases lining up with TRBD2. Germline lookup yields CDR1 MNHNS and CDR2 SASEGT. The V and J ends lost 11 bases and 5 bases, in that order; junction bases with no gene match: 10. CDR3 length: 14 residues. The DNA of the CDR3 is TGTGCCTGCAAGGACGGGGGGGATACCGGGGAGCTGTTTTTT. Protein sequence: CACKDGGDTGELFF.

V and J are TRBV6-1 and TRBJ1-2; D uncertain. The length of the CDR3 is 13 residues. The germline gives CDR1 MNHNS, CDR2 SASEGT. Trimming took off 6 bases at V and 12 bases at J, with 20 bases between the two ends. The CDR3 coding sequence is TGTGCCAGCAGGGACGGAACTCAAATGTGGCACACCTTC. It translates to CASRDGTQMWHTF.

Ten or more counts support this clonotype. The V gene is TRBV9, the J gene TRBJ1-5, with D possibly matching TRBD1 (6 bases). CDR1 and CDR2 (germline): SGDLS, YYNGEE. V lost 3 bases to trimming and J lost 5 bases, with 12 bases between them. CDR3 length: 14 residues. Here the CDR3 reads CASSEGHSDQPQHF. The CDR3 DNA sequence: TGTGCCAGCAGCGAGGGACACTCCGATCAGCCCCAGCATTTT.

V usage is TRBV7-9 and J usage is TRBJ1-2, with 8 bases aligning to TRBD1. Germline loops: CDR1 SEHNR, CDR2 FQNEAQ (reference sequence). J was trimmed by 5 bases and V by 5 bases; bases with no gene match: 10. The CDR3 is 15 residues long. The CDR3 DNA reads TGTGCCAGCAGCGGTCGGGACAGGTGGGAGTATGGCTACACCTTC. It specifies CASSGRDRWEYGYTF.

This clonotype appeared many times. V is TRBV11-2 and J is TRBJ2-7; D unresolved. In germline, CDR1 is SGHAT, CDR2 FQNNGV. Trimming removed 6 bases from V and 9 bases from J, with 15 bases in between. The CDR3 covers 12 residues. The CDR3 DNA is TGTGCCAGCAGATCCAGTACGGGCGCGCAGTACTTC. This codes for CASRSSTGAQYF.

This clonotype was seen ten or more times. CDR3 nucleotide sequence: TGTGCCGCACGCGGCGCGGGGCAGTGGGAGACCCAGTACTTC. Translated: CAARGAGQWETQYF. The chain employs TRBV28 and TRBJ2-5; D might be TRBD2 (6 bases). Trimming cost V 11 bases and J 5 bases, with 21 bases left between them. There are 14 residues in the CDR3. Germline V CDR1 and CDR2: MDHEN, SYDVKM. Filled out from reference TRBV28 and TRBJ2-5, the complete variable domain reads DVKVTQSSRYLVKRTGEKVFLECVQDMDHENMFWYRQDPGLGLRLIYFSYDVKMKEKGDIPEGYSVSREKKERFSLILESASTNQTSMYLCAARGAGQWETQYFGPGTRLLVL.

This clonotype was observed many times. The rearrangement links TRBV11-2 to TRBJ1-1, with 8 bases aligning to TRBD1. This CDR3 has 15 residues. With 0 bases clipped from V and 6 bases from J, the junction kept 6 bases outside the gene matches. Germline V lookup: CDR1 SGHAT, CDR2 FQNNGV. The CDR3 loop reads CASSLEGQGRSEAFF. The CDR3 coding sequence is TGTGCCAGCAGCTTAGAAGGACAGGGAAGGTCTGAAGCTTTCTTT.